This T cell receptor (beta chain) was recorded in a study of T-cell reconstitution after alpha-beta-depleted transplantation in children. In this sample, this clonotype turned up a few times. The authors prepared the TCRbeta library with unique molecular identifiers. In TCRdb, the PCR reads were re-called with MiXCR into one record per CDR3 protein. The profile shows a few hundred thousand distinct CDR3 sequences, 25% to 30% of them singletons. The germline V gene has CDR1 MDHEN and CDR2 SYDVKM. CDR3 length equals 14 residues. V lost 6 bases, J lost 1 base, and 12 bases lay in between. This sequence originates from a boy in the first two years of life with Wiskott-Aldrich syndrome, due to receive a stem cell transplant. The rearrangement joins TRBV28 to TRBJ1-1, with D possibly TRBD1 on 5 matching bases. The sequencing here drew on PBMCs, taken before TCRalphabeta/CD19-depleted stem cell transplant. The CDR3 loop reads CASRPSGRNTEAFF. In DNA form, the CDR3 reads TGTGCCAGCAGGCCCTCAGGGAGGAACACTGAAGCTTTCTTT.